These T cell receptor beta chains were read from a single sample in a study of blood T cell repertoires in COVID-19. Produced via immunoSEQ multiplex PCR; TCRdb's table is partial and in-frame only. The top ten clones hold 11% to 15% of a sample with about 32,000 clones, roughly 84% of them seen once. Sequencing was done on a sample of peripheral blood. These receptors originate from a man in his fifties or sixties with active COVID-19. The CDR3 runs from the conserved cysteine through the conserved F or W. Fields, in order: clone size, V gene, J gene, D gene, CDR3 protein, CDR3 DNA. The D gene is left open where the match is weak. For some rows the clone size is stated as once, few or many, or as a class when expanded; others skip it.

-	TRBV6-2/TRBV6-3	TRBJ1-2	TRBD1	CASSYSTGNYGYTF	TGTGCCAGCAGTTACTCGACAGGGAACTATGGCTACACCTTC
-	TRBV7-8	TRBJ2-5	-	CASSLLGGVKETQYF	TGTGCCAGCAGCCTCTTGGGGGGAGTCAAAGAGACCCAGTACTTC
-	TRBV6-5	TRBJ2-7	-	CASSRAGPYEQYF	TGTGCCAGCAGTCGCGCGGGACCCTACGAGCAGTACTTC
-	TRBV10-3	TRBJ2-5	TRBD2	CAISESTSGLETQYF	TGTGCCATCAGTGAGTCGACTAGCGGCTTAGAGACCCAGTACTTC
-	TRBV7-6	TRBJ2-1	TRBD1	CASSLGQGYHNEQFF	TGTGCCAGCAGCTTAGGACAGGGGTATCACAATGAGCAGTTCTTC
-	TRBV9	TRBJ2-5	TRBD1	CASSRQGLHETQYF	TGTGCCAGCAGCCGACAGGGGCTGCACGAGACCCAGTACTTC
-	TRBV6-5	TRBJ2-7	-	CASTAYYEQYF	TGTGCCAGCACCGCGTACTACGAGCAGTACTTC
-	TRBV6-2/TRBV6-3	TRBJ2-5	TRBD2	CASSPGLADQETQYF	TGTGCCAGCAGTCCGGGACTAGCGGACCAAGAGACCCAGTACTTC
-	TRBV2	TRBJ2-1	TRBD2	CASSERLAVPNEQFF	TGTGCCAGCAGTGAGAGACTAGCGGTCCCCAATGAGCAGTTCTTC
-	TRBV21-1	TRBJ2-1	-	CASSKGLAGVNTSYNEQFF	TGTGCCAGCAGCAAGGGACTAGCGGGAGTCAATACCTCCTACAATGAGCAGTTCTTC
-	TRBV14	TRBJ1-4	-	CASSQSQGSGEKLFF	TGTGCCAGCAGCCAAAGCCAGGGGTCAGGTGAAAAACTGTTTTTT
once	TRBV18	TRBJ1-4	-	CASSPDNSEKLFF	TGTGCCAGCTCACCGGATAACAGTGAAAAACTGTTTTTT
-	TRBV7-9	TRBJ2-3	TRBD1	CASIVPGQGNTQYF	TGTGCCAGCATCGTCCCGGGACAGGGTAATACGCAGTATTTT
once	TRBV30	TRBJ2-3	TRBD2	CAWSEGLAGDTQYF	TGTGCCTGGAGTGAGGGGCTAGCGGGAGATACGCAGTATTTT
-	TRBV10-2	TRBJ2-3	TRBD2	CASRGGLAGVVDTQYF	TGCGCCAGCAGGGGGGGACTAGCGGGAGTAGTAGATACGCAGTATTTT
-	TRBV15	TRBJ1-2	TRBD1	CATSRLPREGGFYGYTF	TGTGCCACCAGCAGACTTCCCCGGGAAGGGGGCTTCTATGGCTACACCTTC
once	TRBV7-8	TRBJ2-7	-	CASSWGTGNYEQYF	TGTGCCAGCAGCTGGGGAACGGGGAATTACGAGCAGTACTTC
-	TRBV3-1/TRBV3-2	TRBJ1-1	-	CASSQVKKGVLNTEAFF	TGTGCCAGCAGCCAAGTAAAAAAGGGGGTCCTGAACACTGAAGCTTTCTTT
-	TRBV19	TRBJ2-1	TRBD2	CASSMSGSPSYNEQFF	TGTGCCAGTAGTATGAGCGGGAGCCCTTCCTACAATGAGCAGTTCTTC
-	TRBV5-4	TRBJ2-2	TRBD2	CASSLGLAGGGTGELFF	TGTGCCAGCAGCTTGGGACTAGCGGGGGGCGGGACCGGGGAGCTGTTTTTT
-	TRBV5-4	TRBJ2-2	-	CASSPLGGNTGELFF	TGTGCCAGCAGCCCCCTAGGGGGAAACACCGGGGAGCTGTTTTTT
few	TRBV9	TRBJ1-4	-	CASSVAAAGSDEKLFF	TGTGCCAGCAGCGTAGCCGCGGCGGGGTCGGATGAAAAACTGTTTTTT
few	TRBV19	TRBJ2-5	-	CASSYSGDGFQETQYF	TGTGCCAGTAGTTACAGCGGAGACGGATTCCAAGAGACCCAGTACTTC
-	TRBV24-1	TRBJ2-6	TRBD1	CATSDPGTGLGANVLTF	TGTGCCACCAGTGATCCGGGGACAGGGTTAGGGGCCAACGTCCTGACTTTC
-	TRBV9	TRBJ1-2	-	CASSVGGGAPGGYTF	TGTGCCAGCAGCGTAGGAGGAGGGGCCCCCGGCGGCTACACCTTC
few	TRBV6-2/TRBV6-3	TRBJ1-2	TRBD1	CASSEDRVNGYTF	TGTGCCAGCAGTGAGGACAGGGTAAATGGCTACACCTTC
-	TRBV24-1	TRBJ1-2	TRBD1	CATSDPAKLPDRAPPYGYTF	TGTGCCACCAGTGACCCCGCAAAGCTCCCTGACAGGGCCCCCCCCTATGGCTACACCTTC
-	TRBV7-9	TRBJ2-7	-	CASSLSQDEQYF	TGTGCCAGCAGCTTAAGTCAGGACGAGCAGTACTTC
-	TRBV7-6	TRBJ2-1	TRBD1	CASSSPRTGEGNEQFF	TGTGCCAGCAGCTCCCCTCGGACAGGTGAAGGCAATGAGCAGTTCTTC
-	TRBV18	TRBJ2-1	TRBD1	CASSPTGVNEQFF	TGTGCCAGCTCACCGACAGGGGTCAATGAGCAGTTCTTC
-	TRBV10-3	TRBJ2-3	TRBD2	CAISESGDYTDTQYF	TGTGCCATCAGTGAGTCAGGGGACTACACAGATACGCAGTATTTT
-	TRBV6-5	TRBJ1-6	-	CASTSGYNSPLHF	TGTGCCAGCACTTCAGGCTATAATTCACCCCTCCACTTT
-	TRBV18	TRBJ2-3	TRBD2	CASSTTSGGISTDTQYF	TGTGCCAGCTCAACGACTAGCGGGGGGATAAGCACAGATACGCAGTATTTT
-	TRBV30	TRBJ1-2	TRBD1	CAWRPTGMGYGYTF	TGTGCCTGGAGACCGACAGGGATGGGGTATGGCTACACCTTC
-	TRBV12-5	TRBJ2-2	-	CASGIGSGELFF	TGTGCTAGTGGTATCGGTTCCGGGGAGCTGTTTTTT
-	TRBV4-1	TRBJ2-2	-	CASSQYVDSGTGELFF	TGCGCCAGCAGCCAATATGTGGACAGCGGCACCGGGGAGCTGTTTTTT